These 15 T cell receptor beta chains were sequenced from one sample in a study of T cell repertoires in aging, cancer and after chemotherapy. Peripheral blood genomic DNA, not sorted cells or RNA, was the template. Multiplex touch-down PCR with TRB-A/B primers amplified rearranged V-D-J TRB sequences. TCRdb re-called the multiplex PCR reads with MiXCR, one entry per CDR3 protein. The sample yields around 9,600 distinct CDR3 sequences, around a third seen once. Sequences were obtained from blood. The origin of the receptors is a human donor in good health. The donor label of this sample is uncertain.

This clonotype occurred once. The chain combines TRBV6-5 with TRBJ2-7; possible D gene TRBD2, 6 bases. Germline V gene data show CDR1 as MNHEY and CDR2 as SVGAGI. The V gene lost 0 bases and the J gene lost 2 bases, with 8 bases spanning the gap. The CDR3 is 14 amino acids. This CDR3 reads CASSYSWGAYEQYF. DNA for the CDR3: TGTGCCAGCAGTTACTCTTGGGGGGCCTACGAGCAGTACTTC.

The chain uses TRBV18 and TRBJ1-5; D perhaps matches TRBD1 (5 bases). This CDR3 spans 17 amino acids. V was cut by 3 bases and J by 4 bases, with 19 bases left in between. Germline-derived CDR1 and CDR2 are KGHSH and LQKENI. The CDR3 bases are TGTGCCAGCTCACCGGGGACCTCGGGTTATTTGAATCAGCCCCAGCATTTT. It translates to CASSPGTSGYLNQPQHF.

This clonotype has more than one count but fewer than ten. The genes are TRBV5-4 and TRBJ1-5; weak D call: TRBD1 (5 bases). Between the trimmed V and J ends, which lost 5 bases and 4 bases, there was a span of 10 bases. Germline loops: CDR1 SGHNT, CDR2 YYREEE (reference sequence). The CDR3 totals 13 residues. The CDR3 protein is CASSQGVNQPQHF. CDR3 nucleotides: TGTGCCAGCAGTCAGGGAGTAAATCAGCCCCAGCATTTT. Full variable domain (remainder filled in from reference TRBV5-4 and TRBJ1-5): ETGVTQSPTHLIKTRGQQVTLRCSSQSGHNTVSWYQQALGQGPQFIFQYYREEENGRGNFPPRFSGLQFPNYSSELNVNALELDDSALYLCASSQGVNQPQHFGDGTRLSIL.

This clonotype was detected a few times. This chain connects TRBV6-1 to TRBJ1-2; D unresolved. This CDR3 region has 15 residues. From germline, CDR1 is MNHNS and CDR2 SASEGT. Trimming removed 4 bases at V and 2 bases at J, with 14 bases between. CDR3 loop: CASSVGIGENYGYTF. CDR3 coding DNA: TGTGCCAGCAGTGTCGGAATAGGAGAAAACTATGGCTACACCTTC.

This clonotype was counted between two and nine times. The V and J genes are TRBV13 and TRBJ1-3; D not resolved. The V end was cut by 1 base, the J end by 0 bases, with 13 bases between. This CDR3 is 17 amino acids long. The V gene's germline CDR1 is PRHDT and CDR2 FYEKMQ (reference sequence). In DNA, the CDR3 is TGTGCCAGCAGCTTAGTGCCCCCTGTGGCCTCTGGAAACACCATATATTTT. Protein sequence: CASSLVPPVASGNTIYF.

This clonotype was counted only a few times. This chain joins TRBV11-2 and TRBJ1-2; D remains ambiguous. CDR1 and CDR2 from the germline V gene are SGHAT and FQNNGV. The CDR3 runs 14 residues. Trimming shortened V by 1 base and J by 6 bases, and 12 bases separated the two germline ends. The CDR3 nucleotides are TGTGCCAGCAGCTTAGCCCCGTGGCGGGATGGCTACACCTTC. This sequence encodes CASSLAPWRDGYTF.

This rearrangement joins TRBV7-2 to TRBJ2-7, with 14 bases lining up with TRBD2. This CDR3 region has 16 residues. The trim removed 5 bases at V and 6 bases at J, leaving 9 bases unmatched. Germline V lookup: CDR1 SGHTA, CDR2 FQGNSA. CDR3 loop: CASSPGLAGAVSEQYF. CDR3 DNA sequence: TGTGCCAGCAGCCCGGGACTAGCGGGGGCCGTTAGCGAGCAGTACTTC.

This clonotype has just a few counts. The chain is built from TRBV5-6 and TRBJ2-7; D not resolved. V was clipped by 5 bases and J by 1 base, with 7 bases between them. Germline lookup yields CDR1 SGHDT and CDR2 YYEEEE. The CDR3 contains 12 residues. The CDR3 reads CASRSESYEQYF. The CDR3 DNA follows: TGTGCCAGCAGAAGCGAGTCCTACGAGCAGTACTTC.

The V call is TRBV7-2, the J call TRBJ2-5, with D unclear. CDR1 and CDR2 from the germline V gene are SGHTA and FQGNSA. Trimming shortened V by 4 bases and J by 1 base, and 4 bases separated the two germline ends. This CDR3 has 12 amino acids. The CDR3 reads CASSWPQETQYF. CDR3 coding DNA: TGTGCCAGCAGCTGGCCCCAAGAGACCCAGTACTTC.

The V call is TRBV24-1, the J call TRBJ2-6; unclear D gene. V shed 3 bases and J shed 0 bases, with 8 bases lying between them. This CDR3 comprises 16 residues. CDR1 is KGHDR and CDR2 is SFDVKD in the germline V gene. CDR3 in amino acids: CATSDRGFSGANVLTF. The CDR3 DNA follows: TGTGCCACCAGTGATAGAGGATTCTCTGGGGCCAACGTCCTGACTTTC.

The chain carries TRBV18 and TRBJ2-7; 10 bases match TRBD1. Per the germline V gene, CDR1 is KGHSH and CDR2 is LQKENI. The CDR3 length is 16 residues. The V segment lost 3 bases and the J segment 3 bases; nucleotides outside the gene matches: 8. Here the CDR3 DNA reads TGTGCCAGCTCACCGCCAAGGGGGGACAGGGGCTACGAGCAGTACTTC. Amino acid sequence: CASSPPRGDRGYEQYF.

Remarks on this clonotype: A junction end diverges from the germline sequence, so it may reflect a read error. The chain combines TRBV12-3 or TRBV12-4 with TRBJ1-3; unclear D gene. This CDR3 spans 9 amino acids. CDR3 nucleotide sequence: TGTGCCAGTTCGGAACGCAGGAGTTTT. It translates to CASSERRSF.

This clonotype was observed a handful of times. This chain links TRBV5-4 with TRBJ2-2; the D is unclear. Trimming removed 5 bases from V and 6 bases from J, with 8 bases in between. CDR3 length: 12 residues. Germline assignment: CDR1 SGHNT and CDR2 YYREEE (reference sequence). The CDR3 DNA is TGTGCCAGCAGGATGGGCGCCGGGGAGCTGTTTTTT. It yields the protein CASRMGAGELFF.

The gene calls are TRBV5-1 and TRBJ2-2; 9 nucleotides line up with TRBD1. From germline, CDR1 is SGHRS and CDR2 YFSETQ. The CDR3 is 16 amino acids. V was pared by 3 bases and J by 7 bases, with 10 bases of the junction left unmatched. CDR3 in amino acids: CASSYSPGQGIGELFF. For the CDR3, the DNA is TGCGCCAGCAGCTACTCACCGGGACAGGGAATCGGGGAGCTGTTTTTT.

This clonotype ranks as medium-sized. This chain links TRBV19 with TRBJ1-2; no firm D call. The CDR3 length is 15 residues. The germline V gene has CDR1 LNHDA and CDR2 SQIVND (reference sequence). Trimming removed 1 base from V and 8 bases from J, with 17 bases in between. CDR3 residues: CASSIGWERTRGYTF. CDR3 nucleotide sequence: TGTGCCAGTAGTATAGGATGGGAGAGGACCCGGGGCTACACCTTC. Full variable domain (remainder filled in from reference TRBV19 and TRBJ1-2): DGGITQSPKYLFRKEGQNVTLSCEQNLNHDAMYWYRQDPGQGLRLIYYSQIVNDFQKGDIAEGYSVSREKKESFPLTVTSAQKNPTAFYLCASSIGWERTRGYTFGSGTRLTVV.